Presented here are 20 T cell receptor beta chains from one specimen sequenced in a study of blood T cells in healthy people across ages. A J-beta primer mix and a sample-barcoded 5' primer were used in a second PCR of about 7 to 12 cycles. Via MiXCR, TCRdb re-called the 5' RACE reads, giving one row per CDR3 protein. The data contain about 730,000 distinct CDR3 sequences, roughly 43% of them singletons. Sample: blood. These receptors came from a woman in her fifties or sixties in good health.

The chain has TRBV29-1 and TRBJ1-1, with 7 bases aligning to TRBD1. Germline values: CDR1 SQVTM, CDR2 ANQGSEA. V lost 4 bases to trimming and J lost 1 base; unmatched junction nucleotides: 0. This CDR3 contains 12 residues. The CDR3 here is CSVGTGNTEAFF. The CDR3 nucleotides are TGCAGCGTTGGGACAGGGAACACTGAAGCTTTCTTT.

This clonotype showed up just once. V usage is TRBV7-8 and J usage is TRBJ1-3; D uncertain. The CDR3 spans 12 residues. Germline V gene sequence: CDR1 SGHVS, CDR2 FQNEAQ. Trimming took 4 bases from V and 4 from J, leaving 5 bases between them. CDR3 nucleotide sequence: TGTGCCAGCAGCTCCGGGGGAAACACCATATATTTT. Amino acids: CASSSGGNTIYF.

The count of this clonotype is one. The chain is built from TRBV25-1 and TRBJ1-2; 8 bases line up with TRBD1. The CDR3 totals 14 residues. V shed 6 bases, J shed 4 bases, and the junction held 7 bases outside the gene matches. CDR1 and CDR2 from the germline V gene are MGHDK and SYGVNS. CDR3: CASRSGGDGYGYTF. CDR3 DNA sequence: TGTGCCAGCAGATCAGGGGGCGACGGCTATGGCTACACCTTC.

The CDR3 nucleotides are TGTGCCAGCAGCCAAGTTTACGGCGTGCAGGATACGCAGTATTTT. This sequence encodes CASSQVYGVQDTQYF. This rearrangement joins TRBV14 to TRBJ2-3; D is undetermined. CDR3 length: 15 amino acids. CDR1 is SGHDN and CDR2 is FVKESK in the germline V gene. Trimming removed 1 base at V and 6 bases at J, with 14 bases between.

This clonotype turned up a few times. The chain combines TRBV7-2 with TRBJ1-4; weak D call: TRBD1 (6 bases). Trimming cost V 7 bases and J 4 bases, with 13 bases left between them. CDR3 length equals 14 residues. Germline V CDR1 and CDR2: SGHTA, FQGNSA. The CDR3 spells CASKLQGSNEKLFF. The CDR3 DNA is TGTGCCAGCAAACTACAGGGAAGTAATGAAAAACTGTTTTTT.

This clonotype was seen just once. The CDR3 sequence: CASSYPGLGNTEAFF. The CDR3 DNA reads TGTGCCAGCAGTTACCCCGGACTAGGGAACACTGAAGCTTTCTTT. The gene calls are TRBV6-6 and TRBJ1-1; D ambiguous. This CDR3 is 15 amino acids long. The V gene lost 2 bases and the J gene lost 1 base, with 11 bases spanning the gap. Germline V gene data show CDR1 as MNHNY and CDR2 as SVGAGI (reference sequence).

J is TRBJ1-3 and V is TRBV6-5, with no clear D. The CDR3 runs to 13 residues. CDR1 is MNHEY, CDR2 SVGAGI, per germline. Trimming removed 7 bases at V and 3 bases at J, with 10 bases between. CDR3 sequence: CASTRGGGNTIYF. The CDR3 DNA reads as TGTGCCAGCACCCGAGGTGGTGGAAACACCATATATTTT.

The table lists this clonotype with many counts. The chain employs TRBV7-2 and TRBJ2-7; D gene ambiguous. This CDR3 has 15 residues. From germline, CDR1 is SGHTA and CDR2 FQGNSA. Deletions cut 1 base from V and 2 bases from J, with 12 bases between. CDR3 nucleotide sequence: TGTGCCAGCAGCTTAGATGATAGGGCCCCCTACGAGCAGTACTTC. Translated: CASSLDDRAPYEQYF.

This chain uses TRBV7-2 with TRBJ2-1; D is uncertain. This CDR3 spans 15 amino acids. Germline V gene lookup returns CDR1 SGHTA and CDR2 FQGNSA. Deletions cut 5 bases from V and 0 bases from J, with 11 bases between. The CDR3 DNA follows: TGTGCCAGCAGCAACTACCAGTCCTCCTACAATGAGCAGTTCTTC. Its protein product is CASSNYQSSYNEQFF.

This clonotype was counted a few times. Mismatch with germline at one junction end may stem from a read error. The chain uses TRBV2 and TRBJ2-1; 9 bases are a match to TRBD1. CDR3 length: 15 residues. The germline gives CDR1 SNHLY, CDR2 FYNNEI. The CDR3 sequence: CASSEQGASIDEQFF. In nucleotides, the CDR3 is TGTGCCAGTAGTGAACAGGGGGCAAGTATTGATGAGCAGTTCTTC.

The gene calls are TRBV30 and TRBJ2-2; possible D gene TRBD1, 7 bases. Germline CDR1 GTSNPN, CDR2 SVGIG (reference sequence). The CDR3 totals 18 residues. Trimming removed 2 bases from V and 1 base from J, with 20 bases in between. CDR3: CAWSPPYDREENTGELFF. CDR3 coding DNA: TGTGCCTGGAGTCCTCCTTACGACAGGGAGGAGAACACCGGGGAGCTGTTTTTT. Drawing the rest from reference TRBV30 and TRBJ2-2, the complete variable domain is SQTIHQWPATLVQPVGSPLSLECTVEGTSNPNLYWYRQAAGRGLQLLFYSVGIGQISSEVPQNLSASRPQDRQFILSSKKLLLSDSGFYLCAWSPPYDREENTGELFFGEGSRLTVL.

This rearrangement joins TRBV25-1 to TRBJ2-4; D gene unclear. Trimming left V 1 base short and J 4 bases short, with 17 bases between. Germline CDR1 is MGHDK and CDR2 is SYGVNS. CDR3 size: 17 residues. As DNA, the CDR3 is TGTGCCAGCAGTGAATCGGTGTCAGGAGAATCAAAAAACATTCAGTACTTC. Translated, it gives CASSESVSGESKNIQYF.

This clonotype was picked up one time. The chain recombines TRBV7-9 with TRBJ1-5, with a tentative D call TRBD1 (6 bases). The CDR3 has 15 amino acids. CDR1 is SEHNR and CDR2 is FQNEAQ in the germline V gene (reference sequence). The germline V and J ends were trimmed by 3 bases and 4 bases, with 13 bases remaining between them. CDR3 protein: CASSLGTLNNQPQHF. CDR3 sequence (DNA): TGTGCCAGCAGCTTGGGGACACTCAATAATCAGCCCCAGCATTTT.

The rearrangement links TRBV3-1 to TRBJ2-7, with D unclear. In germline, CDR1 is LGHDT, CDR2 YNNKEL (reference sequence). The ends were cut back, 2 bases at V and 5 bases at J, with 7 bases in the middle. This CDR3 is 12 amino acids long. Here the CDR3 reads CASSQPKDEQYF. As DNA, the CDR3 is TGTGCCAGCAGCCAACCGAAGGACGAGCAGTACTTC.

V is TRBV14 and J is TRBJ2-7; D unclear. The germline gives CDR1 SGHDN, CDR2 FVKESK. The CDR3 sequence is 17 residues long. The V and J ends lost 1 base and 2 bases respectively, with 18 bases between them. The CDR3 DNA is TGTGCCAGCAGCCAAGGGACCTTCACACGGACCCCCTACGAGCAGTACTTC. Amino acid sequence: CASSQGTFTRTPYEQYF.

This clonotype appeared many times. The chain employs TRBV4-1 and TRBJ2-7, with D perhaps TRBD1 (6 bases). The CDR3 runs to 13 residues. Germline V gives CDR1 MGHRA, CDR2 YSYEKL. V gave up 4 bases and J gave up 5 bases, with 12 bases separating them. CDR3 nucleotides: TGCGCCAGCAGCCTAATACAGGGTAACGAGCAGTACTTC. It encodes CASSLIQGNEQYF.

This clonotype has a count of ten or more. The V call is TRBV7-9, the J call TRBJ2-1; TRBD2 matches 7 bases. V lost 6 bases and J lost 7; bases outside the gene matches: 18. The CDR3 length is 17 residues. From germline, CDR1 is SEHNR and CDR2 FQNEAQ (reference sequence). CDR3 in amino acids: CASSAVTGLRVVNEQFF. CDR3 DNA: TGTGCCAGCAGTGCAGTCACGGGACTAAGAGTGGTAAATGAGCAGTTCTTC.

The rearrangement joins TRBV11-1 to TRBJ2-4; no reliable D call. The DNA end favors TRBJ2-7, so the J call may be wrong. The germline CDR1 and CDR2 sequences are SGHAT and FQDESV (reference sequence). This CDR3 has 12 residues. The CDR3 region has the DNA TGTGCCAGCGGTATGGGCAGTGGCGAGCAGTACTTC. Protein sequence: CASGMGSGEQYF.

The V gene is TRBV29-1, the J gene TRBJ2-2, with 9 bases aligning to TRBD1. V was clipped by 7 bases and J by 3 bases; unmatched bases: 3. CDR1 and CDR2 (germline): SQVTM, ANQGSEA. This CDR3 has 13 amino acids. For the CDR3, the DNA is TGCAGCGCCGACAGGGGGTACACCGGGGAGCTGTTTTTT. Protein product: CSADRGYTGELFF.

The rearrangement links TRBV4-3 to TRBJ2-1; D remains ambiguous. The DNA matches TRBJ2-7 better at its end, which makes the J call doubtful. This CDR3 contains 18 residues. Germline V gives CDR1 LGHNA, CDR2 YSLEER. The CDR3 region is CASSQDLGLRWGINEQYF. In nucleotides, the CDR3 is TGCGCCAGCAGCCAAGATCTTGGCCTGCGATGGGGAATCAATGAGCAGTACTTC.